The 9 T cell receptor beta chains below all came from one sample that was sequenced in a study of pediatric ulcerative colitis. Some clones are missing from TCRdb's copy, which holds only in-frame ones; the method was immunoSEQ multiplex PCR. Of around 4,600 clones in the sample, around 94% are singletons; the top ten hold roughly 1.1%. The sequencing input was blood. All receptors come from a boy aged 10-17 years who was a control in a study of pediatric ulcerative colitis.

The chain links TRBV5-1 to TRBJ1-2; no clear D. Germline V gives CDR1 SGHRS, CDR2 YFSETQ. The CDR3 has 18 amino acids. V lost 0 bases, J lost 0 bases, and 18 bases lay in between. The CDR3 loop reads CASSLGPPGTTANYGYTF. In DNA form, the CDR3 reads TGCGCCAGCAGCTTGGGCCCACCCGGCACCACAGCTAACTATGGCTACACCTTC. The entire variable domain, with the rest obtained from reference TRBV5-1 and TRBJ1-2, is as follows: KAGVTQTPRYLIKTRGQQVTLSCSPISGHRSVSWYQQTPGQGLQFLFEYFSETQRNKGNFPGRFSGRQFSNSRSEMNVSTLELGDSALYLCASSLGPPGTTANYGYTFGSGTRLTVV.

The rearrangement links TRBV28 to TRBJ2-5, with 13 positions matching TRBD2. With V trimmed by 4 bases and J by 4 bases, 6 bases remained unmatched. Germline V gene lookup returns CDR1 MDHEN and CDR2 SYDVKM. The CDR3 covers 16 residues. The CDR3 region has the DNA TGTGCCAGCAGTTCCAAACTAGCGGGAGGGCTAGAGACCCAGTACTTC. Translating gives CASSSKLAGGLETQYF.

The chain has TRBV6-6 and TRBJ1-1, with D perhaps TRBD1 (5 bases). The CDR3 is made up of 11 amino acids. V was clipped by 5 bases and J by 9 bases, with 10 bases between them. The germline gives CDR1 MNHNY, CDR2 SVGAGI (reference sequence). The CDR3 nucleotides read TGTGCCAGCAGTCGGCAGGGTAAAGCTTTCTTT. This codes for CASSRQGKAFF.

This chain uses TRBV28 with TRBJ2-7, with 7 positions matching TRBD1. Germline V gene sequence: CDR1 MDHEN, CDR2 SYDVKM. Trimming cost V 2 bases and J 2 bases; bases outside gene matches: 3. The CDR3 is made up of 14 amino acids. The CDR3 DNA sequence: TGTGCCAGCAGTTTAGCGACAGGGACCTACGAGCAGTACTTC. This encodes CASSLATGTYEQYF.

CDR3 sequence: CASSVSALPNEQFF. The CDR3 DNA sequence: TGTGCCAGCAGCGTATCCGCGCTCCCCAATGAGCAGTTCTTC. This chain connects TRBV9 to TRBJ2-1; D unclear. CDR3 size: 14 residues. CDR1 is SGDLS and CDR2 is YYNGEE in the germline V gene. Trimming removed 1 base from V and 6 bases from J, with 11 bases in between.

CDR3 residues: CASSLGQGARKFFTGELFF. CDR3 sequence (DNA): TGTGCCAGCAGCCTAGGACAGGGGGCCCGAAAGTTCTTCACCGGGGAGCTGTTTTTT. This chain links TRBV11-2 with TRBJ2-2, with 11 bases lining up with TRBD1. Germline assignment: CDR1 SGHAT and CDR2 FQNNGV. The CDR3 runs 19 residues. With 5 bases clipped from V and 4 bases from J, the junction kept 15 bases outside the gene matches.

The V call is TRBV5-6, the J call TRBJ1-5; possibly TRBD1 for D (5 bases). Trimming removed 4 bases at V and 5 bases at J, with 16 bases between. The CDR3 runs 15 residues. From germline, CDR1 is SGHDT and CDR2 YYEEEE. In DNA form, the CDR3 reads TGTGCCAGCAGCGATGGGACTCGGGCCTATCAGCCCCAGCATTTT. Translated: CASSDGTRAYQPQHF.

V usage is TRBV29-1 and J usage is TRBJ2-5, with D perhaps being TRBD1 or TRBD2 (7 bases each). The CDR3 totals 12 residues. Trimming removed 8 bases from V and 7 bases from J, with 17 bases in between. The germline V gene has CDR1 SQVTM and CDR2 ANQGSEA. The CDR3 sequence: CSSGGGAVTQYF. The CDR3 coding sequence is TGCAGCTCAGGGGGGGGCGCGGTGACCCAGTACTTC.

The CDR3 region has the DNA TGTGCCAGCAGTTTTGCGTTAAACAGACGGATCCAAGAGACCCAGTACTTC. The encoded protein is CASSFALNRRIQETQYF. J is TRBJ2-5 and V is TRBV27; no clear D. The CDR3 loop spans 17 amino acids. Looked up from germline, CDR1 is MNHEY and CDR2 is SMNVEV (reference sequence). Trimming pared 3 bases from V and 1 base from J, leaving 18 bases between.